This TCR beta chain was sequenced for a study of shared clonotypes between healthy human individuals. Clones were read by immunoSEQ multiplex PCR, and TCRdb kept only the in-frame ones, dropping some. The sample carries just over 2,000,000 clones, 85% to 95% recorded once. This CDR3 comprises 13 residues. Trimming at V came to 4 bases and at J to 5 bases, leaving 8 bases not matched to a gene. Germline CDR1 is SQVTM and CDR2 is ANQGSEA. Comments on this clone: Its specificity is not known.

There were only Caucasian adults among the donors, and all lived in Nashville, Tennessee. Overall study findings and caveats: The sampled material consisted only of blood, and tissue repertoires are likely to differ. Non-shared clonotypes showed lower generation probabilities than clonotypes common to all four donors.

Sequenced material: naive CD4+ T cells sorted from blood. Subset: CD45RA+ positively selected. J is TRBJ2-7 and V is TRBV29-1, with TRBD2 matching 7 bases. This receptor was taken from a man aged 18 to 29 in good health. CDR3 region: CSVAGTILDEQYF. For the CDR3, the DNA is TGCAGCGTTGCGGGGACTATTCTGGACGAGCAGTACTTC.